A single sample is the source of the 25 T cell receptor beta chains below, sequenced in a study of T cell responses to AZD1222 COVID-19 vaccine. Sequenced by immunoSEQ multiplex PCR; TCRdb stores in-frame clones only, minus some. This sample has approximately 80,000 clones; roughly 85% occur once, and the top ten carry over 9.5%. The material sequenced was peripheral blood, taken 28 days after the second AZD1222 dose. Receptor source: an adult who received the AZD1222 COVID-19 vaccine.

V gene TRBV9 combines with J gene TRBJ2-3; 11 bases align to TRBD1. The CDR3 has 16 amino acids. Germline CDR1 SGDLS, CDR2 YYNGEE. V lost 0 bases, J lost 6 bases, and 6 bases stayed unmatched. CDR3 amino acids: CASSVAGDRGSDTQYF. Here the CDR3 DNA reads TGTGCCAGCAGCGTAGCCGGGGACAGGGGGTCTGATACGCAGTATTTT.

The chain carries TRBV30 and TRBJ2-7; 10 bases line up with TRBD1. V shed 4 bases, J shed 3 bases, and the junction held 6 bases outside the gene matches. The CDR3 extends over 14 amino acids. Germline V gives CDR1 GTSNPN, CDR2 SVGIG (reference sequence). The chain's CDR3 is CAWTTGTGVYEQYF. The CDR3 nucleotides read TGTGCCTGGACGACCGGGACAGGGGTCTACGAGCAGTACTTC.

CDR3 sequence (DNA): TGTGCCAGCAGCCAACAACAGGGCCTTCAGCCCCAGCATTTT. Translated, it gives CASSQQQGLQPQHF. The V call is TRBV4-2, the J call TRBJ1-5; D might be TRBD1 (6 bases). The V gene lost 2 bases and the J gene lost 6 bases, with 11 bases spanning the gap. The CDR3 covers 14 residues. Per germline, CDR1 LGHNA and CDR2 YNFKEQ.

This clone has a handful of counts. This chain links TRBV12-3 or TRBV12-4 with TRBJ1-4; 8 bases fit TRBD1. The V segment lost 6 bases and the J segment 10 bases; nucleotides outside the gene matches: 7. The CDR3 loop spans 13 amino acids. The CDR3 loop is CASRPRQGRKLFF. CDR3 coding DNA: TGTGCCAGCAGGCCCAGACAGGGGAGAAAACTGTTTTTT.

V gene TRBV7-9 combines with J gene TRBJ2-1; TRBD2 matches 15 bases. This CDR3 comprises 15 residues. V dropped 5 bases and J dropped 8; count of bases not matched to a gene: 4. Germline lookup yields CDR1 SEHNR and CDR2 FQNEAQ (reference sequence). The CDR3: CASSTRTSGGDEQFF. DNA for the CDR3: TGTGCCAGCAGCACGCGGACTAGCGGGGGGGATGAGCAGTTCTTC.

The V gene is TRBV5-1, the J gene TRBJ2-3, with TRBD2 matching 11 bases. The V segment lost 4 bases and the J segment 4 bases; nucleotides outside the gene matches: 5. The CDR3 length is 15 residues. The germline V gene has CDR1 SGHRS and CDR2 YFSETQ. The CDR3 reads CASSRSGGVPDTQYF. The CDR3 DNA reads as TGCGCCAGCAGCCGTAGCGGGGGGGTCCCAGATACGCAGTATTTT.

This clone was picked up one time. The chain employs TRBV10-3 and TRBJ1-2; 10 bases are a match to TRBD1. The CDR3 covers 15 residues. Germline V gene sequence: CDR1 ENHRY, CDR2 SYGVKD. V trimming: 2 bases; J trimming: 5 bases; junction bases outside the gene matches: 5. Written as DNA, the CDR3 is TGTGCCATCAGTGAGGGGAGGGACAGGGGATATGGCTACACCTTC. Its protein product is CAISEGRDRGYGYTF.

The rearrangement links TRBV6-5 to TRBJ2-1; TRBD1 matches 8 bases. Per germline, CDR1 MNHEY and CDR2 SVGAGI. This CDR3 is built from 13 residues. With 8 bases clipped from V and 10 bases from J, the junction kept 10 bases outside the gene matches. The DNA of the CDR3 is TGTGCCAGCGACCGGGACAGGATAGGCGAGCAGTTCTTC. Translation gives CASDRDRIGEQFF.

The CDR3 region has the DNA TGTGCCAGCTCACCCACCGAAGGCTATGGCTACACCTTC. This encodes CASSPTEGYGYTF. The chain recombines TRBV18 with TRBJ1-2; D gene ambiguous. V was shortened by 3 bases and J by 4 bases, with 9 bases between the two germline ends. Germline V gene sequence: CDR1 KGHSH, CDR2 LQKENI. There are 13 residues in the CDR3.

The V and J genes are TRBV7-2 and TRBJ1-6, with 7 bases aligning to TRBD1. J gave up 5 bases and V 1 base, and 5 bases lay outside the gene matches. Germline-derived CDR1 and CDR2 are SGHTA and FQGNSA. There are 16 residues in the CDR3. In nucleotides, the CDR3 is TGTGCCAGCAGCTTAGTGGGACAGACACATAATTCACCCCTCCACTTT. Translating gives CASSLVGQTHNSPLHF.

As DNA, the CDR3 is TGTGCCAGCAGCTTCCGCAGGGGGGACACCATATATTTT. The encoded protein is CASSFRRGDTIYF. The chain is built from TRBV7-9 and TRBJ1-3, with TRBD1 matching over 7 bases. The CDR3 contains 13 residues. CDR1 is SEHNR, CDR2 FQNEAQ, per germline (reference sequence). With 3 bases clipped from V and 8 bases from J, the junction kept 4 bases outside the gene matches.

The gene calls are TRBV6-5 and TRBJ1-3, with D possibly matching TRBD1 (6 bases). The CDR3 sequence is 13 residues long. Trimming took 7 bases from V and 4 from J, leaving 11 bases between them. Germline CDR1 reads MNHEY; CDR2 reads SVGAGI. CDR3 sequence: CASTRDTGNTIYF. The CDR3, as DNA: TGTGCCAGCACCCGGGACACCGGAAACACCATATATTTT.

In its sample, this clone was seen a few times. CDR3 residues: CASSLDFNQPQHF. For the CDR3, the DNA is TGTGCCAGCAGCTTAGATTTCAATCAGCCCCAGCATTTT. V gene TRBV7-6 combines with J gene TRBJ1-5; D is undetermined. V gave up 1 base and J gave up 3 bases, with 4 bases separating them. This CDR3 has 13 residues. Germline CDR1 SGHVS, CDR2 FNYEAQ.

Turning to this clone: The sample carries other DNA sequences with the same CDR3. V gene TRBV6-5 combines with J gene TRBJ1-5, with TRBD1 matching 7 bases. The length of the CDR3 is 14 residues. Germline CDR1 reads MNHEY; CDR2 reads SVGAGI. Trimming took 7 bases from V and 1 from J; bases not matched to a gene: 4. CDR3 nucleotide sequence: TGTGCCAGCAATCCGACAGGGAGCAATCAGCCCCAGCATTTT. Translation gives CASNPTGSNQPQHF.

This clone was counted a single time. The genes are TRBV19 and TRBJ1-5; 7 bases map to TRBD1. V lost 6 bases and J lost 4; bases outside the gene matches: 3. The V gene's germline CDR1 is LNHDA and CDR2 SQIVND (reference sequence). There are 13 residues in the CDR3. The CDR3 sequence: CASREQGNQPQHF. DNA for the CDR3: TGTGCCAGTAGGGAACAGGGGAATCAGCCCCAGCATTTT.

The rearrangement uses TRBV19 and TRBJ2-1; D gene unclear. Trimming shortened V by 1 base and J by 5 bases, and 6 bases separated the two germline ends. The CDR3 length is 13 residues. Per germline, CDR1 LNHDA and CDR2 SQIVND (reference sequence). In DNA, the CDR3 is TGTGCCAGTAGTATAGGAGCGCACAATGAGCAGTTCTTC. It specifies CASSIGAHNEQFF.

This clone was picked up a small number of times. V gene TRBV28 combines with J gene TRBJ1-4; D is undetermined. The CDR3 consists of 14 residues. CDR1 is MDHEN and CDR2 is SYDVKM in the germline V gene. V was shortened by 2 bases and J by 0 bases, with 4 bases between the two germline ends. The CDR3 sequence: CASSLPSTNEKLFF. Here the CDR3 DNA reads TGTGCCAGCAGTTTACCATCAACTAATGAAAAACTGTTTTTT.

V usage is TRBV2 and J usage is TRBJ1-6; 7 nucleotides agree with TRBD1. In germline, CDR1 is SNHLY, CDR2 FYNNEI. CDR3 size: 14 residues. The V and J ends lost 6 bases and 10 bases, in that order; junction bases with no gene match: 9. The CDR3 reads CASSLNRGGSPLHF. The CDR3 DNA sequence: TGTGCCAGCAGCCTCAACAGGGGAGGCTCACCCCTCCACTTT.

The J gene is TRBJ1-1, the V gene TRBV19, with TRBD1 matching 9 bases. The V and J ends lost 4 bases and 0 bases, in that order; junction bases with no gene match: 3. This CDR3 is 15 amino acids long. Germline V gene lookup returns CDR1 LNHDA and CDR2 SQIVND (reference sequence). CDR3 protein: CASSRTGALNTEAFF. For the CDR3, the DNA is TGTGCCAGTAGTAGGACAGGGGCGCTGAACACTGAAGCTTTCTTT.

The chain links TRBV7-2 to TRBJ2-1; no clear D. This CDR3 spans 13 amino acids. With 4 bases removed from V and 8 bases from J, the gap between germline ends came to 12 bases. Per germline, CDR1 SGHTA and CDR2 FQGNSA. The CDR3 nucleotides read TGTGCCAGCAGCTCAACGCGGCAGGATGAGCAGTTCTTC. Translated, it gives CASSSTRQDEQFF. Using reference TRBV7-2 and TRBJ2-1 for the parts outside the CDR3, the full variable domain is GAGVSQSPSNKVTEKGKDVELRCDPISGHTALYWYRQSLGQGLEFLIYFQGNSAPDKSGLPSDRFSAERTGGSVSTLTIQRTQQEDSAVYLCASSSTRQDEQFFGPGTRLTVL.

The chain employs TRBV3-1 (or the pseudogene TRBV3-2) and TRBJ2-3; D uncertain. V lost 1 base and J lost 4, with 0 bases in between. The CDR3 has 11 residues. The V gene's germline CDR1 is LGHDT and CDR2 YNNKEL (reference sequence). CDR3 nucleotides: TGTGCCAGCAGCCAAGCAGATACGCAGTATTTT. This sequence encodes CASSQADTQYF.

The chain carries TRBV5-4 and TRBJ1-3; no firm D call. CDR3 length: 14 amino acids. Germline V gene lookup returns CDR1 SGHNT and CDR2 YYREEE (reference sequence). Trimming stripped 1 base from V and 2 bases from J, with 7 bases between. For the CDR3, the DNA is TGTGCCAGCAGCTTGTTACCGCCTGGAAACACCATATATTTT. Its translation is CASSLLPPGNTIYF.

In its sample, this clone was seen once. CDR3 nucleotide sequence: TGCAGTGCTAGGCAGGGTGGCGAGCAGTACTTC. It translates to CSARQGGEQYF. The rearrangement uses TRBV20-1 and TRBJ2-7; weak D call: TRBD1 (5 bases). Germline V gene sequence: CDR1 DFQATT, CDR2 SNEGSKA (reference sequence). V lost 3 bases to trimming and J lost 6 bases, with 9 bases between them. There are 11 residues in the CDR3.

V and J are TRBV30 and TRBJ1-2; D gene unclear. Germline values: CDR1 GTSNPN, CDR2 SVGIG (reference sequence). The CDR3 runs 14 residues. V lost 0 bases, J lost 5 bases, and 13 bases lay in between. Written as DNA, the CDR3 is TGTGCCTGGAGTGTAAATTCGAGGACTTATGGCTACACCTTC. This encodes CAWSVNSRTYGYTF.

This clone has just a few counts. The CDR3 reads CASSQGPLLNYGYTF. CDR3 DNA: TGTGCCAGCAGCCAAGGGCCCCTCTTAAACTATGGCTACACCTTC. The chain carries TRBV14 and TRBJ1-2; D gene unclear. Deletions cut 1 base from V and 2 bases from J, with 11 bases between. This CDR3 contains 15 residues. In germline, CDR1 is SGHDN, CDR2 FVKESK.